The 8 T cell receptor beta chains below all came from one sample that was sequenced in a study of T cell repertoires in cytomegalovirus infection. One entry per CDR3 protein results from TCRdb running MiXCR on the reads. The sample includes around 740,000 distinct CDR3 sequences, approximately 40% of them seen just once. The sample taken for sequencing was PBMCs. Receptors originate from a human donor in good health (CMV status not recorded). Some clones in this sample may be carry-over from other donors' samples.

The chain carries TRBV4-2 and TRBJ2-2, with 12 bases that match TRBD2. The V gene end was trimmed by 1 base and the J gene end by 6 bases; junction bases not matched to a gene: 9. CDR1 is LGHNA and CDR2 is YNFKEQ in the germline V gene. The CDR3 covers 18 residues. CDR3 nucleotide sequence: TGTGCCAGCAGCCAAGTTCTAGCGGGAGGGGGGTTTTCCGGGGAGCTGTTTTTT. Residues: CASSQVLAGGGFSGELFF.

The chain joins TRBV30 to TRBJ2-1; 10 bases are a match to TRBD2. Germline lookup yields CDR1 GTSNPN and CDR2 SVGIG (reference sequence). The CDR3 runs to 14 residues. The V gene end was trimmed by 4 bases and the J gene end by 3 bases; junction bases not matched to a gene: 3. The CDR3 is CAWNVAGGYNEQFF. In nucleotides, the CDR3 is TGTGCCTGGAATGTAGCGGGGGGCTACAATGAGCAGTTCTTC.

The gene calls are TRBV9 and TRBJ2-4; D ambiguous. The CDR3 has 14 amino acids. Trimming removed 0 bases from V and 2 bases from J, with 6 bases in between. Germline CDR1 SGDLS, CDR2 YYNGEE. DNA of the CDR3: TGTGCCAGCAGCGTAGGCAGGCCCAAAAACATTCAGTACTTC. Amino acid sequence: CASSVGRPKNIQYF.

The V and J genes are TRBV28 and TRBJ1-1; D gene unclear. V was shortened by 3 bases and J by 5 bases, with 16 bases between the two germline ends. The CDR3 contains 15 residues. From germline, CDR1 is MDHEN and CDR2 SYDVKM. The chain's CDR3 is CASSFLLPARTEAFF. For the CDR3, the DNA is TGTGCCAGCAGTTTCCTACTACCTGCTAGGACTGAAGCTTTCTTT. Combining the CDR3 with reference TRBV28 and TRBJ1-1 gives the whole variable domain DVKVTQSSRYLVKRTGEKVFLECVQDMDHENMFWYRQDPGLGLRLIYFSYDVKMKEKGDIPEGYSVSREKKERFSLILESASTNQTSMYLCASSFLLPARTEAFFGQGTRLTVV.

This clonotype showed up just a few times. V is TRBV7-2 and J is TRBJ2-7; possible D gene TRBD2, 6 bases. CDR3 size: 16 residues. V was clipped by 2 bases and J by 2 bases, with 16 bases between them. Germline V gives CDR1 SGHTA, CDR2 FQGNSA. The DNA for the CDR3 is TGTGCCAGCAGCTTAAGGGGCGGGGACGGGACCTACGAGCAGTACTTC. It translates to CASSLRGGDGTYEQYF.

The CDR3 DNA is TGCAGCGTTCGGTCAGGGGATCGGAATGAGCAGTTCTTC. It codes for CSVRSGDRNEQFF. The V gene is TRBV29-1, the J gene TRBJ2-1; D may be TRBD1 (6 bases). Trimming shortened V by 5 bases and J by 7 bases, and 15 bases separated the two germline ends. Germline values: CDR1 SQVTM, CDR2 ANQGSEA. The CDR3 covers 13 residues.

Here the CDR3 reads CASSLEQGACRTLNTEAFF. CDR3 coding DNA: TGCGCCAGCAGCTTGGAACAGGGGGCCTGCAGGACCTTGAACACTGAAGCTTTCTTT. V and J are TRBV5-1 and TRBJ1-1; 9 nucleotides agree with TRBD1. Per germline, CDR1 SGHRS and CDR2 YFSETQ. The CDR3 runs 19 residues. Losses at the gene ends were 0 bases for V and 0 bases for J; bases not matched to a gene: 12.

In this sample, this clonotype turned up a few times. The V call is TRBV3-1, the J call TRBJ1-3, with unresolved D. In germline, CDR1 is LGHDT, CDR2 YNNKEL (reference sequence). The CDR3 runs 14 residues. V lost 4 bases and J lost 4, with 11 bases in between. This CDR3 reads CASSPSVGGNTIYF. CDR3 DNA sequence: TGTGCCAGCAGCCCCAGCGTAGGAGGAAACACCATATATTTT.